The 22 T cell receptor delta chains reported below all come from one sample, sequenced in a study of γδ T cells in repeated Plasmodium falciparum infection. TCRdb repeated clone calling on the multiplex PCR reads with CATT. This table has 75,000 to 95,000 delta-chain clones, approximately 0.96% appearing once. Vgamma9/Vdelta2+ and Vdelta2-negative gammadelta T cells were flow-sorted from PBMC for bulk sequencing. Sequencing used gamma-delta T cells from blood. These receptors came from a pool of human donors (malaria-infected and uninfected, not separated).

This clone occurred a few times. TCRdb's entry gives the protein of a much larger clone, which mismatches this DNA's translation at residue 12, likely from a read error; the protein reported here is translated from the DNA. The chain combines TRDV2 with TRDJ1; TRDD3 matches at 9 bases. The J gene, missing from TCRdb, was assigned here through DNA to germline matching. CDR1 is GEAIGNYY and CDR2 is EKD in the germline V gene. The CDR3 is made up of 22 amino acids. V lost 6 bases and J lost 2; bases outside the gene matches: 30. The CDR3 spells CACWHPTSSRSIGGYFTDKLIF. In DNA form, the CDR3 reads TGTGCCTGTTGGCATCCTACGTCTTCTAGGTCTATTGGGGGATATTTTACCGATAAACTCATCTTT.

This clone has at least ten counts. A far larger clone differs by one base, so this is likely a read error. The DNA is left out, because the CDR3 cannot be placed on it with certainty; the CDR3 is given as TCRdb lists it. The chain employs TRDV2 and TRDJ1; the table calls TRDD3, which could not be checked here. The germline V gene has CDR1 GEAIGNYY and CDR2 EKD. The CDR3 sequence runs 18 residues, both termini included. The CDR3 sequence is CACDTVALGARYTDKLIF.

Regarding this clone: A far more abundant clone sits one base away, making this likely a read error. The sample contains more than one DNA sequence encoding this CDR3. This chain connects TRDV2 to TRDJ1; D perhaps matches TRDD3 (7 bases). TCRdb does not report a J gene; here it was assigned by matching the DNA to germline references. CDR3 length: 21 amino acids. Germline V gene sequence: CDR1 GEAIGNYY, CDR2 EKD. The germline V and J ends were trimmed by 7 bases and 1 base, with 36 bases remaining between them. The CDR3 loop reads CACDSLPRTNWGFHPTDKLIF. Here the CDR3 DNA reads TGTGCCTGCGATAGCCTTCCGCGGACCAACTGGGGTTTTCACCCCACCGATAAACTCATCTTT.

Remarks on this clone: Translating this DNA gives a protein that differs at residue 15 from the TCRdb one, which belongs to a much larger clone; a read error is likely, and the protein shown is this translation. The V and J genes are TRDV2 and TRDJ1, with TRDD3 matching over 12 bases. The J gene is absent in TCRdb and was assigned here via DNA matching to germline. This CDR3 is 19 amino acids long. CDR1 and CDR2 from the germline V gene are GEAIGNYY and EKD. The CDR3 DNA sequence: TGTGCCTGTGACACCACTCCCGTACTGGGGGATACTGCCACCGTTAAACTCATCTTT. It is translated as CACDTTPVLGDTATVKLIF.

Concerning this clone: The protein given by TCRdb reflects a much larger clone and differs at residue 15 from this DNA's translation, likely from a read error; the protein shown is the DNA's translation. The V gene was identified as TRDV2, while no J gene was called; the table names TRDD3, a call not compared with the DNA. The CDR3 has 16 amino acids. Germline CDR1 GEAIGNYY, CDR2 EKD. As DNA, the CDR3 is TGTGCCTGTGACACCGAAGGGGAGACTTACACCGATAAACTCACCTTT. Translation: CACDTEGETYTDKLTF.

This clone was observed a handful of times. This likely came from a read error, as a far larger clone is one base away. Other DNA sequences of this sample code for an identical CDR3. This chain joins TRDV1 and TRDJ1; D uncertain. TCRdb offers no J gene call, so here the DNA was matched to germline to obtain one. Trimming shortened V by 3 bases and J by 3 bases, and 17 bases separated the two germline ends. This CDR3 comprises 16 residues. Germline assignment: CDR1 TSWWSYY and CDR2 QGS. CDR3: CALGELSTGTADKLIF. The DNA of the CDR3 is TGTGCTCTTGGGGAGCTAAGCACCGGGACGGCCGATAAACTCATCTTT.

Regarding this clone: The protein in TCRdb stems from a much larger clone and differs at residue 11 from this DNA's translation, likely a read error; here the protein is translated from the DNA. The chain's CDR3 is CACDSLLGIYIDKLIF. The CDR3 DNA is TGTGCCTGTGACTCTCTACTGGGGATTTACATCGATAAACTCATCTTT. The chain is built from TRDV2 and TRDJ1; 7 positions match TRDD3. TCRdb offers no J gene call, so here the DNA was matched to germline to obtain one. This CDR3 is 16 amino acids long. V dropped 3 bases and J dropped 4; count of bases not matched to a gene: 13. The germline gives CDR1 GEAIGNYY, CDR2 EKD.

With regard to this clone: At one end the junction does not follow the germline gene, possibly because of a read error. J is TRDJ1 and V is TRDV1, with 8 bases fitting TRDD3. Since TCRdb gives no J gene, matching the DNA to germline was used here to assign it. The CDR3 spans 16 residues. Germline loops: CDR1 TSWWSYY, CDR2 QGS. CDR3 loop: CSGPWGTAPYTDKLIF. The CDR3 bases are TGCTCCGGACCCTGGGGGACGGCTCCGTACACCGATAAACTCATCTTT.

Remarks on this clone: This likely stems from a read error, as it lies one base from a far larger clone. This CDR3 is also generated by other DNA sequences in the sample. No J gene was called, and the V gene is TRDV2; the table's D call TRDD3 went unverified against the DNA. Germline-derived CDR1 and CDR2 are GEAIGNYY and EKD. The CDR3 totals 18 residues. CDR3 residues: CACDTVGGVQGYPDKLIF. The CDR3 DNA follows: TGTGCCTGTGACACGGTAGGAGGTGTGCAAGGATATCCGGATAAACTCATCTTC.

This clone was seen many times. The genes are TRDV2 and TRDJ1, with 12 bases fitting TRDD3. The CDR3 is made up of 17 amino acids. The germline CDR1 and CDR2 sequences are GEAIGNYY and EKD. The V and J ends lost 3 bases and 2 bases, in that order; junction bases with no gene match: 9. This CDR3 reads CACDLVLGDTPTDKLIF. The CDR3 DNA reads TGTGCCTGTGACCTCGTACTGGGGGATACCCCAACCGATAAACTCATCTTT.

This clone was counted many times. Only one base separates this from a far larger clonotype, so it likely reflects a read error. This sample includes further DNA sequences coding for the same CDR3. V is TRDV2 and J is TRDJ1; 10 bases are shared with TRDD3. The germline gives CDR1 GEAIGNYY, CDR2 EKD. The CDR3 consists of 18 residues. The CDR3 sequence: CACDTVGTGGSLPDKLIF. CDR3 nucleotides: TGTGCCTGTGACACCGTCGGTACTGGGGGATCCCTCCCCGATAAGCTCATCTTT.

This clone was observed at least ten times. Only one base separates this from a far larger clonotype, so it likely reflects a read error. This specimen includes other DNA sequences encoding the same CDR3. The rearrangement joins TRDV2 to TRDJ1; D is tentatively TRDD2 or TRDD3 (6 bases each). The CDR3 runs to 18 residues. The germline V gene encodes CDR1 GEAIGNYY and CDR2 EKD. This CDR3 reads CACDQMAFPGDGSDKLIF. The CDR3 DNA reads as TGTGCCTGTGACCAAATGGCCTTCCCGGGGGACGGGAGCGATAAACTCATCTTC.

At least ten counts were recorded for this clone. A read error is the likely source, as a far larger clone sits one nucleotide away. The same CDR3 arises from other DNA sequences in this sample as well. This chain uses TRDV1 with TRDJ2, with 10 positions matching TRDD3. The CDR3 runs 20 residues. V trimming: 9 bases; J trimming: 3 bases; junction bases outside the gene matches: 22. Looked up from germline, CDR1 is TSWWSYY and CDR2 is QGS. The DNA for the CDR3 is TGTGCTCTGGCGGGCCTCCCGAGGACTGGGGGATCCTGCCTGACAGCACAACTCTTCTTT. This encodes CALAGLPRTGGSCLTAQLFF.

This clone came up a few times. It differs at one base from a far larger clone, so likely a read error. Other DNA sequences of this sample code for an identical CDR3. The V gene is TRDV1; the J gene was not called; the table assigns TRDD3, which was not confirmed against the DNA. Germline V gene sequence: CDR1 TSWWSYY, CDR2 QGS. CDR3 length equals 20 residues. The CDR3 region is CALGSRLGCLRCPGCDKLIF. For the CDR3, the DNA is TGTGCTCTTGGGTCTCGGTTAGGATGCCTACGTTGCCCGGGCTGCGATAAGCTCATCTTT.

This clone was seen a few times. A single base is all that separates this from a far larger clone, so a read error is likely. Other DNA sequences from this sample encode an identical CDR3 as well. The chain has TRDV2 and TRDJ1, with 7 nucleotides matching TRDD3. Assignment of the J gene here rests on matching the DNA to germline, because TCRdb gives none. Germline values: CDR1 GEAIGNYY, CDR2 EKD. The CDR3 sequence is 27 residues long. V was pared by 7 bases and J by 0 bases, with 46 bases of the junction left unmatched. The CDR3 loop is CACRKRVQPDSLSGGYPRPPNTDKLIF. The DNA for the CDR3 is TGTGCCTGCAGAAAGAGGGTTCAGCCGGACTCTCTTTCTGGGGGGTACCCGAGACCCCCTAACACCGATAAACTCATCTTT.

On this clone itself: For this DNA, TCRdb reports the protein of a much larger clone, which diverges at residue 14, most likely from a read error; the protein presented here is translated directly from the DNA. The chain has TRDV1 and TRDJ1; TRDD3 might be the D (5 bases). Germline V gene data show CDR1 as TSWWSYY and CDR2 as QGS. CDR3 size: 16 residues. CDR3 loop: CALIPPQYWRTDKPIF. CDR3 DNA: TGTGCTCTTATACCTCCCCAGTACTGGAGGACCGATAAACCCATCTTT.

By sample fraction, this clone is medium-sized. This chain joins TRDV2 and TRDJ3; 11 bases align to TRDD3. The CDR3 totals 20 residues. Per germline, CDR1 GEAIGNYY and CDR2 EKD. Germline trimming cut 3 bases from V and 0 bases from J; bases unmatched to any gene: 9. The CDR3 region is CACDALGDTPSSWDTRQMFF. The DNA of the CDR3 is TGTGCCTGTGACGCCCTGGGGGATACTCCCAGCTCCTGGGACACCCGACAGATGTTTTTC.

Comments on this clone: The protein TCRdb lists belongs to a much larger clone and differs from this DNA's translation at residue 6, which points to a read error; the protein shown is made from the DNA. The chain recombines TRDV2 with TRDJ1; 12 bases agree with TRDD3. Here the J gene came from matching the DNA to germline, since TCRdb omits it. The CDR3 consists of 16 residues. Germline lookup yields CDR1 GEAIGNYY and CDR2 EKD. V lost 3 bases and J lost 2; bases outside the gene matches: 6. The CDR3 DNA reads TGTGCCTGTGACCCAGTACTGGGGGATACTACCGATAAACTCATCTTT. Its translation: CACDPVLGDTTDKLIF.

This clone was detected a few times. TCRdb has a much larger clone's protein, which differs at residue 16 from the translation of this DNA, likely because of a read error; what is shown is the protein translated from the DNA. The genes are TRDV1 and TRDJ1; 11 positions match TRDD3. Here the J gene was assigned by germline matching of the DNA, as TCRdb has none. The germline V gene encodes CDR1 TSWWSYY and CDR2 QGS. V dropped 9 bases and J dropped 3; count of bases not matched to a gene: 27. The CDR3 consists of 21 residues. CDR3 DNA sequence: TGTGCTCTCCGCCGTCTAATCTGGGGGATACAGGGAGGCCAGTACGCCGATAAACTCATCTTT. Protein sequence: CALRRLIWGIQGGQYADKLIF.

Notes on this clone: The protein given by TCRdb reflects a much larger clone and differs at residue 12 from this DNA's translation, likely from a read error; the protein shown is the DNA's translation. The chain recombines TRDV1 with TRDJ1; 9 bases map to TRDD3. Here the J gene came from matching the DNA to germline, since TCRdb omits it. The CDR3 loop spans 16 amino acids. CDR1 is TSWWSYY and CDR2 is QGS in the germline V gene. The V gene end was trimmed by 2 bases and the J gene end by 8 bases; junction bases not matched to a gene: 12. CDR3 amino acids: CALGEEFGAGGCKLIF. The CDR3 DNA reads TGTGCTCTTGGGGAAGAATTTGGAGCTGGGGGATGCAAACTCATCTTT.

This clone occurred many times. The chain carries TRDV2 and TRDJ1, with 7 bases matching TRDD3. CDR3 length: 21 amino acids. V was clipped by 1 base and J by 0 bases; unmatched bases: 22. CDR1 is GEAIGNYY, CDR2 EKD, per germline. CDR3 protein: CACDTLLGGSDRLMYTDKLIF. Written as DNA, the CDR3 is TGTGCCTGTGACACATTGCTGGGGGGATCGGACCGCTTGATGTACACCGATAAACTCATCTTT.

At least ten counts were recorded for this clone. The protein given by TCRdb reflects a much larger clone and differs at residue 12 from this DNA's translation, likely from a read error; the protein shown is the DNA's translation. The chain combines TRDV2 with TRDJ1; tentatively, D is TRDD3 (7 bases). The length of the CDR3 is 19 residues. The V end was cut by 2 bases, the J end by 4 bases, with 28 bases between. Germline V gene sequence: CDR1 GEAIGNYY, CDR2 EKD. The CDR3 DNA follows: TGTGCCTGTGACAGACTTCCTCGCGGGATACAGAGCGACGACGATAAACTCATCTTT. The encoded protein is CACDRLPRGIQSDDDKLIF.